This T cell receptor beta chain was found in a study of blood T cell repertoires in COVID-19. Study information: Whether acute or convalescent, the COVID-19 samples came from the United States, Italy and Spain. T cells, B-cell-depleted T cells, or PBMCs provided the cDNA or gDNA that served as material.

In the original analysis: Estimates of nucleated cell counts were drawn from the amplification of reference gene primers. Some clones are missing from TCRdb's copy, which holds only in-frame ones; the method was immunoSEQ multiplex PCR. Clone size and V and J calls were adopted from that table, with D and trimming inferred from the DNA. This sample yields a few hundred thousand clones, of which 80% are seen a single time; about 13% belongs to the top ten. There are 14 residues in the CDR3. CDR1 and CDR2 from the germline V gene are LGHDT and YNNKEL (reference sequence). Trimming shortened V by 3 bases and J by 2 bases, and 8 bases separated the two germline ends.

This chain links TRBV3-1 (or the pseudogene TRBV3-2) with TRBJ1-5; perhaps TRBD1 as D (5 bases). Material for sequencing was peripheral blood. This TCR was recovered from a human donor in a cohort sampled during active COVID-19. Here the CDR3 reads CASSQVGGNQPQHF. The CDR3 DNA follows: TGTGCCAGCAGCCAGGTAGGGGGCAATCAGCCCCAGCATTTT.